One sample yielded the 10 T cell receptor beta chains listed below, sequenced in a study of blood T cell repertoires in COVID-19. Sequencing used immunoSEQ multiplex PCR; TCRdb keeps in-frame clones, though not all of them. Here the sample spans about 49,000 clones, approximately 86% being singletons. Sequencing used peripheral blood. The receptors shown here come from a man between 35 and 55 years old with active COVID-19.

The V and J genes are TRBV5-1 and TRBJ1-2; 7 bases line up with TRBD1. This CDR3 has 15 residues. The germline V gene encodes CDR1 SGHRS and CDR2 YFSETQ. Germline trimming cut 0 bases from V and 4 bases from J; bases unmatched to any gene: 6. CDR3 nucleotides: TGCGCCAGCAGCTTGGGACAGGGCGTGAGCTATGGCTACACCTTC. It codes for CASSLGQGVSYGYTF.

The V gene is TRBV28, the J gene TRBJ2-5; 7 bases are a match to TRBD1. The CDR3 length is 19 residues. V shed 6 bases, J shed 2 bases, and the junction held 21 bases outside the gene matches. The germline CDR1 and CDR2 sequences are MDHEN and SYDVKM. As DNA, the CDR3 is TGTGCCAGCAGGCCACTTACCCTCCGGGACAGTTTGGGGCAAGAGACCCAGTACTTC. Translated, it gives CASRPLTLRDSLGQETQYF.

The chain joins TRBV24-1 to TRBJ2-7, with 7 bases lining up with TRBD1. With 9 bases clipped from V and 2 bases from J, the junction kept 3 bases outside the gene matches. In germline, CDR1 is KGHDR, CDR2 SFDVKD. The CDR3 is 12 residues long. CDR3 protein: CATQGDPYEQYF. CDR3 in DNA: TGTGCCACCCAGGGGGACCCCTACGAGCAGTACTTC.

The J gene is TRBJ1-4, the V gene TRBV5-1, with D perhaps TRBD1 (5 bases). V lost 0 bases and J lost 3, with 15 bases in between. This CDR3 has 17 amino acids. Germline CDR1 reads SGHRS; CDR2 reads YFSETQ. The CDR3 is CASSLGQGEGPNEKLFF. As DNA, the CDR3 is TGCGCCAGCAGCTTGGGGCAGGGTGAAGGGCCTAATGAAAAACTGTTTTTT.

The V gene is TRBV3-1 (or the pseudogene TRBV3-2), the J gene TRBJ1-3; D is undetermined. Looked up from germline, CDR1 is LGHDT and CDR2 is YNNKEL (reference sequence). This CDR3 is 16 amino acids long. Trimming shortened V by 0 bases and J by 10 bases, and 19 bases separated the two germline ends. In DNA, the CDR3 is TGTGCCAGCAGCCAAGATAAGCCCATTGTTCGCGGGACCATATATTTT. This translates into CASSQDKPIVRGTIYF.

The CDR3 bases are TGCAGCGTTGAAGTCTACAGGGGCCCCAACACCGGGGAGCTGTTTTTT. Translation: CSVEVYRGPNTGELFF. J is TRBJ2-2 and V is TRBV29-1; TRBD1 matches at 7 bases. The CDR3 is 16 amino acids. Trimming took 1 base from V and 2 from J; bases not matched to a gene: 7. CDR1 SQVTM and CDR2 ANQGSEA come from the germline V gene.

The chain joins TRBV6-5 to TRBJ1-1; the D gene is possibly TRBD1 (6 bases). The CDR3 extends over 14 amino acids. Per germline, CDR1 MNHEY and CDR2 SVGAGI. V lost 7 bases and J lost 1, with 13 bases in between. The CDR3 nucleotides are TGTGCCAGCAACAAAAACAGGGAGAACACTGAAGCTTTCTTT. This gives the protein CASNKNRENTEAFF.

V is TRBV6-2 or TRBV6-3 and J is TRBJ2-1, with a tentative D call TRBD1 (5 bases). Germline V gene data show CDR1 as MNHEY and CDR2 as SVGEGT. V was cut by 2 bases and J by 6 bases, with 23 bases left in between. The CDR3 is made up of 18 amino acids. CDR3 DNA sequence: TGTGCCAGCAGTTACCTGGGGCCGACGGAGTTAGGGGCCAATGAGCAGTTCTTC. Residues: CASSYLGPTELGANEQFF.

The chain links TRBV4-2 to TRBJ2-7; tentative D call: TRBD1 (6 bases). Germline loops: CDR1 LGHNA, CDR2 YNFKEQ. The CDR3 loop spans 15 amino acids. V lost 0 bases and J lost 0, with 9 bases in between. The CDR3 DNA follows: TGTGCCAGCAGCCAAGATTGGACAGACTCCTACGAGCAGTACTTC. This translates into CASSQDWTDSYEQYF.

CDR3 amino acids: CATSPAGRNEQFF. The CDR3, as DNA: TGCGCCACCTCGCCCGCGGGCCGCAATGAGCAGTTCTTC. The V call is TRBV4-1, the J call TRBJ2-1; D may be TRBD2 (5 bases). With 10 bases removed from V and 6 bases from J, the gap between germline ends came to 16 bases. CDR3 size: 13 residues. CDR1 and CDR2 (germline): MGHRA, YSYEKL.